The 29 T cell receptor beta chains in this list originate from one sample, sequenced in a study of shared T cell receptors in the human thymus. Data came from immunoSEQ multiplex PCR; TCRdb stores just in-frame clones and leaves some out. The repertoire holds roughly 660,000 clones, more than 75% seen once, with about 0.01% in the top ten. These same records also appear under a second study, on human thymus T cells.

The sequencing sample was made of thymocytes. The receptors originated from a boy in the first two years of life with a congenital heart defect.

V gene TRBV27 combines with J gene TRBJ2-7, with no clear D. The CDR3 extends over 15 amino acids. Trimming left V 2 bases short and J 5 bases short, with 16 bases between. Germline values: CDR1 MNHEY, CDR2 SMNVEV (reference sequence). The CDR3 sequence is CASSLRQVLIDEQYF. As DNA, the CDR3 is TGTGCCAGCAGTTTACGGCAGGTCCTTATCGACGAGCAGTACTTC.

The rearrangement joins TRBV29-1 to TRBJ2-7, with TRBD1 matching 7 bases. The CDR3 has 16 residues. The V gene end was trimmed by 0 bases and the J gene end by 5 bases; junction bases not matched to a gene: 13. Germline assignment: CDR1 SQVTM and CDR2 ANQGSEA. The CDR3: CSVEDGRGGTADEQYF. The CDR3 coding sequence is TGCAGCGTTGAAGACGGTCGGGGTGGGACAGCCGACGAGCAGTACTTC.

The chain has TRBV25-1 and TRBJ2-3, with no clear D. V was shortened by 5 bases and J by 5 bases, with 14 bases between the two germline ends. Germline CDR1 is MGHDK and CDR2 is SYGVNS. This CDR3 is 14 amino acids long. CDR3 loop: CASSSPKRRDTQYF. As DNA, the CDR3 is TGTGCCAGCAGTTCGCCTAAACGGAGAGATACGCAGTATTTT.

This chain links TRBV15 with TRBJ1-2; TRBD1 matches 11 bases. This CDR3 is 16 amino acids long. Germline V gene data show CDR1 as LNHNV and CDR2 as YYDKDF (reference sequence). V shed 5 bases, J shed 3 bases, and the junction held 8 bases outside the gene matches. In DNA form, the CDR3 reads TGTGCCACCAGCGGGGGGACAGGGGGTTCGGACTATGGCTACACCTTC. Its translation is CATSGGTGGSDYGYTF.

V and J are TRBV28 and TRBJ2-7, with 10 bases identical to TRBD1. J lost 3 bases, V lost 4 bases, and 0 bases had no gene match. The CDR3 is 13 amino acids. Germline V gene sequence: CDR1 MDHEN, CDR2 SYDVKM. CDR3: CASSWTGGYEQYF. The CDR3 DNA sequence: TGTGCCAGCAGTTGGACAGGGGGCTACGAGCAGTACTTC.

The chain uses TRBV30 and TRBJ2-3; D might be TRBD1 (5 bases). CDR1 GTSNPN and CDR2 SVGIG come from the germline V gene (reference sequence). Trimming left V 3 bases short and J 0 bases short, with 13 bases between. The CDR3 length is 15 residues. The CDR3, as DNA: TGTGCCTGGAGCCTACTGGGGCCTAGCACAGATACGCAGTATTTT. Amino acids: CAWSLLGPSTDTQYF.

The chain has TRBV18 and TRBJ2-1, with 8 bases fitting TRBD2. The germline V gene encodes CDR1 KGHSH and CDR2 LQKENI. The junction had 8 bases not matched to a gene; V was cut back by 1 base and J by 0 bases. CDR3 size: 18 residues. CDR3 in DNA: TGTGCCAGCTCACCACTCTCACTAGCGGTCAGCTCCTACAATGAGCAGTTCTTC. It specifies CASSPLSLAVSSYNEQFF.

The sample holds a few counts of this clone. The chain recombines TRBV19 with TRBJ1-1; a possible D gene is TRBD1 (5 bases). The CDR3 runs to 14 residues. V lost 7 bases to trimming and J lost 1 base, with 13 bases between them. CDR1 is LNHDA, CDR2 SQIVND, per germline (reference sequence). The CDR3 DNA reads as TGTGCCAGTACCCCCGTTGGGGCGAACACTGAAGCTTTCTTT. The encoded protein is CASTPVGANTEAFF.

This chain uses TRBV7-2 with TRBJ2-1; 10 bases are a match to TRBD2. Germline V CDR1 and CDR2: SGHTA, FQGNSA. CDR3 size: 16 residues. Germline trimming cut 5 bases from V and 5 bases from J; bases unmatched to any gene: 9. The DNA of the CDR3 is TGTGCCAGCAGCCCATCGACTAGCGGGCCCCACAATGAGCAGTTCTTC. Amino acid sequence: CASSPSTSGPHNEQFF. The whole variable domain, remainder taken from reference TRBV7-2 and TRBJ2-1, is GAGVSQSPSNKVTEKGKDVELRCDPISGHTALYWYRQSLGQGLEFLIYFQGNSAPDKSGLPSDRFSAERTGGSVSTLTIQRTQQEDSAVYLCASSPSTSGPHNEQFFGPGTRLTVL.

This clone was picked up one time. The chain joins TRBV4-2 to TRBJ2-7, with 12 bases lining up with TRBD2. Germline loops: CDR1 LGHNA, CDR2 YNFKEQ. The trim removed 4 bases at V and 7 bases at J, leaving 17 bases unmatched. The CDR3 has 18 amino acids. Here the CDR3 reads CASSPIPVWLAGGREQYF. In nucleotides, the CDR3 is TGTGCCAGCAGCCCAATACCAGTCTGGCTAGCGGGAGGGCGGGAGCAGTACTTC.

V is TRBV19 and J is TRBJ2-7; maybe TRBD1 (6 bases). There are 14 residues in the CDR3. The ends were cut back, 2 bases at V and 9 bases at J, with 17 bases in the middle. The germline V gene has CDR1 LNHDA and CDR2 SQIVND (reference sequence). This CDR3 reads CASSISPLRGRQYF. CDR3 coding DNA: TGTGCCAGTAGTATAAGTCCCCTCAGGGGTCGGCAGTACTTC.

The V call is TRBV9, the J call TRBJ2-1, with D perhaps TRBD2 (5 bases). CDR3 length equals 17 residues. The germline CDR1 and CDR2 sequences are SGDLS and YYNGEE. Trimming took off 0 bases at V and 0 bases at J, with 13 bases between the two ends. The CDR3 region has the DNA TGTGCCAGCAGCGTAGGGTTGGAAGGGAGCTCCTACAATGAGCAGTTCTTC. Its protein product is CASSVGLEGSSYNEQFF.

V usage is TRBV4-1 and J usage is TRBJ2-2; 12 nucleotides match TRBD2. Germline V gives CDR1 MGHRA, CDR2 YSYEKL. There are 18 residues in the CDR3. The J segment lost 3 bases and the V segment lost 1 base, leaving 6 bases of the junction unmatched. The CDR3 sequence is CASSQVLAGGPDTGELFF. CDR3 nucleotide sequence: TGCGCCAGCAGCCAAGTTCTAGCGGGAGGGCCGGACACCGGGGAGCTGTTTTTT.

The J gene is TRBJ1-3, the V gene TRBV5-6; D may be TRBD1 (5 bases). Germline V gives CDR1 SGHDT, CDR2 YYEEEE. Trimming cost V 3 bases and J 0 bases, with 10 bases left between them. The length of the CDR3 is 15 residues. The CDR3 DNA follows: TGTGCCAGCAGCTCGGGGGACGGCTCTGGAAACACCATATATTTT. It specifies CASSSGDGSGNTIYF.

This clone was seen only once. This chain links TRBV30 with TRBJ2-3; 13 nucleotides line up with TRBD2. The CDR3 has 18 amino acids. Germline V gives CDR1 GTSNPN, CDR2 SVGIG (reference sequence). The V gene end was trimmed by 3 bases and the J gene end by 0 bases; junction bases not matched to a gene: 9. The CDR3 bases are TGTGCCTGGAGAGCCCGGACTAGCGGGAGTCGGAGCACAGATACGCAGTATTTT. Protein: CAWRARTSGSRSTDTQYF.

The chain joins TRBV9 to TRBJ2-3; 12 bases fit TRBD2. There are 18 residues in the CDR3. Trimming removed 5 bases from V and 1 base from J; junction bases left unmatched: 11. The germline V gene has CDR1 SGDLS and CDR2 YYNGEE. The CDR3 sequence is CASRPLAGGPSGTDTQYF. The CDR3 region has the DNA TGTGCCAGCAGACCTCTAGCGGGAGGGCCGTCGGGCACAGATACGCAGTATTTT.

This sequence joins TRBV29-1 and TRBJ2-1, with 9 bases that match TRBD2. The CDR3 length is 15 residues. J lost 4 bases, V lost 2 bases, and 6 bases had no gene match. Germline V gives CDR1 SQVTM, CDR2 ANQGSEA. In nucleotides, the CDR3 is TGCAGCGTTGAACAGCGGGAGGACTCGTACAATGAGCAGTTCTTC. This sequence encodes CSVEQREDSYNEQFF.

The J gene is TRBJ2-7, the V gene TRBV5-8; 7 nucleotides line up with TRBD1. V lost 3 bases and J lost 3; bases outside the gene matches: 24. The CDR3 covers 20 residues. Germline V gene data show CDR1 as SGHTS and CDR2 as YDEGEE. The CDR3 sequence: CASSSQGWTGDPHDYYEQYF. The DNA of the CDR3 is TGTGCCAGCAGCTCCCAGGGGTGGACAGGAGACCCACACGATTACTACGAGCAGTACTTC.

The rearrangement links TRBV9 to TRBJ2-7; 10 bases are shared with TRBD2. The V gene end was trimmed by 3 bases and the J gene end by 3 bases; junction bases not matched to a gene: 15. The CDR3 loop spans 18 amino acids. The germline V gene encodes CDR1 SGDLS and CDR2 YYNGEE. This CDR3 reads CASSARSGISGRHYEQYF. The CDR3 DNA reads as TGTGCCAGCAGCGCCAGGTCCGGGATTAGCGGGAGGCACTACGAGCAGTACTTC.

The J gene is TRBJ1-2, the V gene TRBV10-3; D uncertain. The CDR3 contains 13 residues. V was shortened by 8 bases and J by 0 bases, with 10 bases between the two germline ends. Germline CDR1 and CDR2: ENHRY and SYGVKD. This CDR3 is CAISRGANYGYTF. As DNA, the CDR3 is TGTGCCATCTCCCGGGGAGCTAACTATGGCTACACCTTC.

V and J are TRBV15 and TRBJ1-2, with D uncertain. Trimming took off 4 bases at V and 0 bases at J, with 15 bases between the two ends. CDR3 length: 16 residues. Germline CDR1 reads LNHNV; CDR2 reads YYDKDF (reference sequence). This CDR3 reads CATSIDREGANYGYTF. The CDR3 DNA sequence: TGTGCCACCAGCATAGATAGAGAGGGAGCTAACTATGGCTACACCTTC.

This clone was picked up a small number of times. This rearrangement joins TRBV15 to TRBJ2-7, with D maybe TRBD2 (6 bases). This CDR3 has 13 amino acids. Germline lookup yields CDR1 LNHNV and CDR2 YYDKDF (reference sequence). Trimming removed 3 bases from V and 5 bases from J, with 11 bases in between. CDR3 residues: CATSSGGNHEQYF. Written as DNA, the CDR3 is TGTGCCACCAGCAGCGGAGGGAATCACGAGCAGTACTTC.

V usage is TRBV19 and J usage is TRBJ2-7, with 12 bases that match TRBD2. The germline V gene encodes CDR1 LNHDA and CDR2 SQIVND (reference sequence). The junction had 7 bases not matched to a gene; V was cut back by 3 bases and J by 4 bases. The CDR3 covers 16 residues. The CDR3 loop is CASSISASGRGYEQYF. CDR3 in DNA: TGTGCCAGTAGTATTTCGGCTAGCGGGAGGGGATACGAGCAGTACTTC.

The gene calls are TRBV6-1 and TRBJ1-5; TRBD1 aligns across 9 bases. The CDR3 consists of 15 residues. The germline V gene has CDR1 MNHNS and CDR2 SASEGT. V trimming: 6 bases; J trimming: 9 bases; junction bases outside the gene matches: 12. The CDR3 DNA reads as TGTGCCAGCAGCCTACGGACAGGGGATCGGCCGCCCCAGCATTTT. As protein: CASSLRTGDRPPQHF.

The rearrangement uses TRBV21-1 and TRBJ2-6; TRBD2 is the table's D call and was not checked against the DNA. TRBV21-1 is described as a pseudogene. This CDR3 is 15 amino acids long. CDR3: CASSPISSGANVLTF. CDR3 coding DNA: TGTGCCAGCAGCCCTATTAGCTCTGGGGCCAACGTCCTGACTTTC.

The chain combines TRBV30 with TRBJ1-4; no reliable D call. Germline V CDR1 and CDR2: GTSNPN, SVGIG (reference sequence). The CDR3 runs 18 residues. Between the trimmed V and J ends, which lost 2 bases and 4 bases, there was a span of 23 bases. CDR3 residues: CAWSRREGWQALNEKLFF. CDR3 sequence (DNA): TGTGCCTGGAGTCGGCGGGAAGGGTGGCAGGCCCTTAATGAAAAACTGTTTTTT.

The chain joins TRBV29-1 to TRBJ2-7; the match to TRBD2 covers 10 bases. V gave up 8 bases and J gave up 2 bases; unmatched junction bases: 9. Germline lookup yields CDR1 SQVTM and CDR2 ANQGSEA. The CDR3 totals 14 residues. CDR3 amino acids: CSFSLAGATYEQYF. The DNA of the CDR3 is TGCAGCTTTTCCCTAGCGGGAGCGACCTACGAGCAGTACTTC.

This chain uses TRBV19 with TRBJ2-7, with D tentatively TRBD1 (6 bases). CDR3 length equals 17 residues. Germline V gene data show CDR1 as LNHDA and CDR2 as SQIVND (reference sequence). Trimming stripped 4 bases from V and 2 bases from J, with 21 bases between. The CDR3 sequence is CASSTGAGTLITYEQYF. The CDR3 nucleotides are TGTGCCAGTAGTACGGGCGCCGGGACACTCATTACCTACGAGCAGTACTTC.

This chain uses TRBV5-5 with TRBJ2-7; 12 bases line up with TRBD1. The CDR3 length is 14 residues. CDR1 and CDR2 (germline): SGHKS, YYEKEE (reference sequence). V lost 8 bases, J lost 2 bases, and 5 bases stayed unmatched. The CDR3, as DNA: TGTGCCAGGGGCCGGGACAGGGGGCCCTACGAGCAGTACTTC. It yields the protein CARGRDRGPYEQYF.